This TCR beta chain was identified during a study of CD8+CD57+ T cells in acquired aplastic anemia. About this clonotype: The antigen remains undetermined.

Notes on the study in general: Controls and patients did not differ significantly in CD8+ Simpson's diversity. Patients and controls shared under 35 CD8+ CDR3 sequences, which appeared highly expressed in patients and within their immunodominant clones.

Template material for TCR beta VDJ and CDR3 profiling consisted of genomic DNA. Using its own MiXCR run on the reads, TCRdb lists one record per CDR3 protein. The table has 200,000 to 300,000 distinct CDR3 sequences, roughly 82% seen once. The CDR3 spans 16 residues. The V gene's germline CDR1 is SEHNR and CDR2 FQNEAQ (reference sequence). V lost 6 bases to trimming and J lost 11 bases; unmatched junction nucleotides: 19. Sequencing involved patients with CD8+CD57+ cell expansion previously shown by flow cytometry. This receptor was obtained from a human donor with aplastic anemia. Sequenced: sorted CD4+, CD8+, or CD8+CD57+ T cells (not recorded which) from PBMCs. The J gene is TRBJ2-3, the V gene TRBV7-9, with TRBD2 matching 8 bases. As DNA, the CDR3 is TGTGCCAGCAGTTTCCGAAGAAGCGGGGGCACAGATGAGCAGTATTTT. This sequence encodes CASSFRRSGGTDEQYF.